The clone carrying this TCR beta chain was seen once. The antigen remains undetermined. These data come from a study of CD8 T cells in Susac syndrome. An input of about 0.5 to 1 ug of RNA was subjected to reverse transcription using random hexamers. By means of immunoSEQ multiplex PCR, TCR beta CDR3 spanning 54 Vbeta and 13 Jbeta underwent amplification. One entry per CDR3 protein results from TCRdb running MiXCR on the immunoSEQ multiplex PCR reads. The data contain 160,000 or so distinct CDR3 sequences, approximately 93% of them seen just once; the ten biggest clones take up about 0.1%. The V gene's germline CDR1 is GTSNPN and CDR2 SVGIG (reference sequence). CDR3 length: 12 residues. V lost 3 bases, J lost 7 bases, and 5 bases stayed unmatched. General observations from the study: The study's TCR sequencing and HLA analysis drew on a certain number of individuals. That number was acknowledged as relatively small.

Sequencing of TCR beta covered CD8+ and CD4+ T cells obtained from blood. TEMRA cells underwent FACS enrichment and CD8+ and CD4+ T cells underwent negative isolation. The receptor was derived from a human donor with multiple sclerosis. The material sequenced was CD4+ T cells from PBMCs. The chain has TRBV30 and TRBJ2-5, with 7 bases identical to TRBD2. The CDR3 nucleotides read TGTGCCTGGAGCAGTACGGGAGGGACCCAGTACTTC. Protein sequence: CAWSSTGGTQYF.